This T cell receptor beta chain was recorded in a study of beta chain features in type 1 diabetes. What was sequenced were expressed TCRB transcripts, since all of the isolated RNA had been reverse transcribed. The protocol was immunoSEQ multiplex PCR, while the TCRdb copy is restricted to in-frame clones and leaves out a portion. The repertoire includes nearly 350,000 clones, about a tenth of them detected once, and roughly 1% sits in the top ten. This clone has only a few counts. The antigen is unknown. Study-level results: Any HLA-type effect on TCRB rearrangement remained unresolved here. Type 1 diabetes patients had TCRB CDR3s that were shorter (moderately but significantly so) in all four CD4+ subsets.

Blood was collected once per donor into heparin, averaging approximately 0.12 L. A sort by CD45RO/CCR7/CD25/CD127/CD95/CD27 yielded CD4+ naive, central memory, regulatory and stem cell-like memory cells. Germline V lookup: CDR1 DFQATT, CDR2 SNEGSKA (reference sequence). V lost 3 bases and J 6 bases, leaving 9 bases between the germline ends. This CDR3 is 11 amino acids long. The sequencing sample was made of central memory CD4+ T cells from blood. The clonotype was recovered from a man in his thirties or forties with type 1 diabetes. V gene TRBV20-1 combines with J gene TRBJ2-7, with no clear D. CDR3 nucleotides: TGCAGTGCTAGTAAACCTCCCGAGCAGTACTTC. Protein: CSASKPPEQYF.